The rows below give T cell receptor beta chains drawn from one sample of a study of prognosis after radiotherapy for stage I lung cancer. One entry per CDR3 protein results from TCRdb running MiXCR on the multiplex PCR reads. The sample records about 25,000 distinct CDR3 sequences, 35% to 40% being singletons. Sequencing used PBMCs, obtained before or after stereotactic body radiation therapy (not recorded which). The source of these receptors is a donor over 45 with non-small cell lung cancer. Each CDR3 is given with its conserved first and last residue. Fields, in order: V gene, clone size, D gene, J gene, CDR3 protein, CDR3 DNA. The D gene is left open where the match is weak. A clone size is listed for some rows: how often the clone was seen (once, few, many), or a class if it is expanded.

TRBV11-3	many	TRBD1	TRBJ2-7	CASSSDRDRGHEQYF	TGTGCCAGCAGCTCGGACCGGGACAGGGGGCACGAGCAGTACTTC
TRBV3-1	many	TRBD2	TRBJ2-2	CASSQERHGRGGTGELFF	TGTGCCAGCAGCCAAGAGCGTCACGGGAGGGGAGGGACCGGGGAGCTGTTTTTT
TRBV7-9	many	NA	TRBJ2-2	CASSPRGADTGELFF	TGTGCCAGCAGCCCCCGAGGAGCGGACACCGGGGAGCTGTTTTTT
TRBV7-6	many	TRBD1	TRBJ2-7	CASSQSGTGKEQYF	TGTGCCAGCAGTCAGTCCGGGACAGGGAAGGAGCAGTACTTC
TRBV6-1	NA	NA	TRBJ1-2	CASSEKGTYYGYTF	TGTGCCAGCAGTGAAAAGGGGACTTACTATGGCTACACCTTC
TRBV5-1	many	TRBD1	TRBJ1-3	CASSSGTEGNTIYF	TGCGCCAGCAGCTCTGGGACAGAGGGAAACACCATATATTTT
TRBV7-9	many	NA	TRBJ1-3	CASSQGGGSPSGNTIYF	TGTGCCAGCAGCCAGGGTGGGGGGTCCCCCTCTGGAAACACCATATATTTT
TRBV3-1	many	TRBD2	TRBJ2-2	CASSQGSGDTGELFF	TGTGCCAGCAGCCAAGGAAGCGGGGATACCGGGGAGCTGTTTTTT
TRBV5-1	NA	NA	TRBJ2-1	CASSLDSQYNYQFF	TGCGCCAGCAGCTTGGACAGCCAGTACAATTATCAGTTCTTC
TRBV7-6	many	NA	TRBJ1-4	CASSADPGGPNEKLFF	TGTGCCAGCAGCGCTGATCCGGGAGGCCCTAATGAAAAACTGTTTTTT
TRBV12-3/TRBV12-4	many	TRBD1	TRBJ1-5	CASSSSIRDRNQPQHF	TGTGCCAGCAGTTCATCCATCCGGGACAGGAATCAGCCCCAGCATTTT
TRBV7-9	NA	NA	TRBJ2-1	CASSLTSVVYNEQFF	TGTGCCAGCAGCTTGACCAGCGTGGTATACAATGAGCAGTTCTTC
TRBV28	NA	NA	TRBJ2-7	CASSPGTVGSMVYEQYF	TGTGCCAGCAGTCCCGGAACGGTAGGCTCCATGGTCTACGAGCAGTACTTC
TRBV6-2/TRBV6-3	NA	NA	TRBJ1-2	CASSYRTVSGGYTF	TGTGCCAGCAGTTACCGCACAGTGTCCGGTGGCTACACCTTC
TRBV7-3	NA	NA	TRBJ2-3	CASSCDDTDTQYF	TGTGCCAGTAGCTGCGACGACACAGATACGCAGTATTTT
TRBV24-1	few	NA	TRBJ2-3	CATSDLGKGTDTQYF	TGTGCCACCAGTGATTTGGGGAAGGGCACAGATACGCAGTATTTT
TRBV5-5	many	TRBD2	TRBJ2-1	CASSLSGSPLNEQFF	TGTGCCAGCAGCCTTAGCGGGAGCCCCTTGAATGAGCAGTTCTTC
TRBV18	many	NA	TRBJ1-2	CASSPPSPGVGGYTF	TGTGCCAGCTCACCCCCCTCACCGGGGGTGGGGGGCTACACCTTC
TRBV12-3/TRBV12-4	NA	TRBD2	TRBJ2-1	CASSTPGLAGQEQFF	TGTGCCAGCAGTACCCCGGGACTAGCGGGACAAGAGCAGTTCTTC
TRBV4-3	many	TRBD1	TRBJ1-4	CASSRLFGTEEKLFF	TGCGCCAGCAGCCGGCTCTTCGGGACAGAAGAAAAACTGTTTTTT
TRBV7-9	many	TRBD1	TRBJ1-5	CASSLAGQGAGQPQHF	TGTGCCAGCAGCTTAGCAGGGCAGGGGGCTGGTCAGCCCCAGCATTTT
TRBV12-3/TRBV12-4	NA	NA	TRBJ2-5	CASSLGSQQETQYF	TGTGCCAGCAGTTTGGGTAGCCAACAAGAGACCCAGTACTTC
TRBV27	many	NA	TRBJ1-1	CASSSGRRGGTEAFF	TGTGCCAGCAGTTCAGGACGTAGAGGAGGCACTGAAGCTTTCTTT
TRBV6-2/TRBV6-3	medium-sized	TRBD1	TRBJ2-1	CASSYRLQLDRDPYNEQFF	TGTGCCAGCAGTTACCGGCTTCAATTAGACAGGGATCCCTACAATGAGCAGTTCTTC
TRBV24-1	many	NA	TRBJ2-7	CATSDSLDGYEQYF	TGTGCCACCAGTGATTCCCTAGACGGGTACGAGCAGTACTTC
TRBV5-1	NA	NA	TRBJ2-7	CASSLAGARSSYEQYF	TGCGCCAGCAGCTTGGCCGGAGCTAGGAGCTCCTACGAGCAGTACTTC
TRBV7-8	NA	TRBD1	TRBJ1-2	CASSLLDTGTGGENGYTF	TGTGCCAGCAGCTTATTAGACACCGGGACAGGGGGGGAAAATGGCTACACCTTC
TRBV12-3/TRBV12-4	few	NA	TRBJ2-2	CASSLDFSGGELFF	TGTGCCAGCAGTCTAGACTTCTCCGGCGGGGAGCTGTTTTTT
TRBV7-3	NA	NA	TRBJ2-7	CASSLQSSSEQYF	TGTGCCAGCAGCTTACAGTCTTCGTCCGAGCAGTACTTC
TRBV9	many	NA	TRBJ1-2	CASTLEGSLGYGYTF	TGTGCCAGCACCCTAGAGGGAAGTCTGGGGTATGGCTACACCTTC
TRBV9	many	NA	TRBJ1-4	CASSDSGMDEKLFF	TGTGCCAGCAGCGATTCAGGGATGGATGAAAAACTGTTTTTT
TRBV2	many	TRBD2	TRBJ2-3	CASRLAPSTDTQYF	TGTGCCAGCAGACTAGCGCCGAGCACAGATACGCAGTATTTT
TRBV5-4	NA	TRBD2	TRBJ2-1	CASSNPLAGAYNEQFF	TGTGCCAGCAGTAACCCTCTAGCGGGAGCCTACAATGAGCAGTTCTTC
TRBV3-1	many	NA	TRBJ2-3	CASSQIPGVGTDTQYF	TGTGCCAGCAGCCAAATTCCGGGGGTGGGCACAGATACGCAGTATTTT
TRBV6-1	NA	NA	TRBJ2-1	CASRGQGTNFYEQFF	TGTGCCAGCAGGGGACAAGGGACTAATTTCTATGAGCAGTTCTTC
TRBV5-1	NA	NA	TRBJ2-2	CASSVVWDAGELFF	TGCGCCAGCAGCGTCGTGTGGGACGCCGGGGAACTGTTTTTT
TRBV28	NA	NA	TRBJ1-2	CASSPFQGGYGYTF	TGTGCCAGCAGCCCCTTTCAGGGAGGCTATGGCTACACCTTC
TRBV4-1	many	NA	TRBJ2-1	CASSSGGVSYNEQFF	TGCGCCAGCAGTTCAGGTGGGGTGTCGTACAATGAGCAGTTCTTC
TRBV2	many	NA	TRBJ1-2	CASRPDSRSNYGYTF	TGTGCCAGCAGACCCGACAGCCGGTCCAACTATGGCTACACCTTC
TRBV28	many	NA	TRBJ2-1	CASSSRNNEQFF	TGTGCCAGCAGTTCTAGAAACAATGAGCAGTTCTTC
TRBV11-3	few	NA	TRBJ2-7	CASSLDPDSEQYF	TGTGCCAGCAGCTTAGATCCGGACAGCGAGCAGTACTTC
TRBV7-2	many	NA	TRBJ2-2	CASRRRTATGELFF	TGTGCCAGCAGGCGAAGGACAGCCACCGGGGAGCTGTTTTTT
TRBV25-1	many	TRBD1	TRBJ1-6	CASRITGGNSPLHF	TGTGCCAGCAGGATCACAGGGGGTAATTCACCCCTCCACTTT
TRBV2	many	NA	TRBJ1-1	CASTLLPGGGTEAFF	TGTGCCAGCACCTTACTCCCTGGGGGTGGCACTGAAGCTTTCTTT